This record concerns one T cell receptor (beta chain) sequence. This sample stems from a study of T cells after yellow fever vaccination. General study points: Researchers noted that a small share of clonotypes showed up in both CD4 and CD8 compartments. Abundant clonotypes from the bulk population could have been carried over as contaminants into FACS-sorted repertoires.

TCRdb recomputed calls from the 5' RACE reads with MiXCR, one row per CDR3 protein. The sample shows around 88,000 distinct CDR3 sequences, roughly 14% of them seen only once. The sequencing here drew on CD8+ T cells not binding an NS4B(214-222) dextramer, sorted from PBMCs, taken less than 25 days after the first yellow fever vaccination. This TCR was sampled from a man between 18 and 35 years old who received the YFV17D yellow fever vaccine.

The CDR3 DNA reads TGTGCCAGCAGCTCTGGTGGAAGCTCCTATAATTCACCCCTCCACTTT. As protein: CASSSGGSSYNSPLHF. The rearrangement uses TRBV11-1 and TRBJ1-6; D is ambiguous. Trimming pared 4 bases from V and 0 bases from J, leaving 10 bases between. The germline gives CDR1 SGHAT, CDR2 FQDESV (reference sequence). This CDR3 contains 16 residues. Combining the CDR3 with reference TRBV11-1 and TRBJ1-6 gives the whole variable domain EAEVAQSPRYKITEKSQAVAFWCDPISGHATLYWYRQILGQGPELLVQFQDESVVDDSQLPKDRFSAERLKGVDSTLKIQPAELGDSAMYLCASSSGGSSYNSPLHFGNGTRLTVT.